This T cell receptor beta chain was documented in a study of T-cell reconstitution after alpha-beta-depleted transplantation in children. Study-wide results and caveats: T-cell numbers and diversity one year post-transplant derived largely from freshly generated T cells. Several hundred rapidly expanded clones from non-depleted graft cells reportedly supplied alpha-beta T cells about two months post-transplant. In some patients, recipient T cells and intrathymic progenitors surviving conditioning explained high day-60 diversity.

V gave up 2 bases and J gave up 6 bases; unmatched junction bases: 2. Germline V gene sequence: CDR1 MNHEY, CDR2 SVGEGT. There are 15 residues in the CDR3. This clonotype was counted many times. Its target is not known. It was with unique molecular identifiers that the TCRbeta library was prepared. TCRdb processed the PCR reads anew with MiXCR; each CDR3 protein has one entry. The table includes about 260,000 distinct CDR3 sequences, approximately 8% detected once. J is TRBJ2-1 and V is TRBV6-2 or TRBV6-3; 12 bases are shared with TRBD1. This TCR came from a male patient aged 10 to 17 who had a stem cell transplant for acute lymphoblastic leukemia, so the T cells may come from the graft donor. Material: PBMCs, mostly from graft donor cells, obtained 180 days after TCRalphabeta/CD19-depleted stem cell transplant. This CDR3 reads CASSYGTGGINEQFF. The CDR3 DNA is TGTGCCAGCAGTTACGGGACAGGGGGCATCAATGAGCAGTTCTTC.